The clone carrying this T cell receptor (beta chain) came up many times. The antigen remains undetermined. CDR3-region Arm-PCR and iRepertoire HTBI primers produced the TCR beta libraries. TCRdb ran MiXCR on the multiplex PCR reads and lists one entry per CDR3 protein. The sample contains 250,000 to 300,000 distinct CDR3 sequences, 18% of which appear only once. Germline CDR1 is SGHRS and CDR2 is YFSETQ. CDR3 length: 15 residues. Germline trimming cut 1 base from V and 5 bases from J; bases unmatched to any gene: 7. These data come from a study of regulatory T cells in long-lasting Graves disease. Study findings and constraints: Examination was confined to peripheral blood, excluding thyroid tissue.

Time point described: newly diagnosed GD, antithyroid drugs for less than 3 months. Following extraction of RNA from PBMCs, that RNA was used to make the TCR library. These data were also filed under a second study, of T cells in Graves' hyperthyroidism and ophthalmopathy. That paper notes: Diagnoses used clinical symptoms, serum thyroxine and TRAb, thyroid ultrasound and orbital computed tomography. HTBI primers were employed in a first-round RT-PCR of the TCR CDR3.

The genes are TRBV5-1 and TRBJ1-1, with TRBD1 matching over 8 bases. Sequencing was performed on peripheral blood mononuclear cells (PBMCs), taken at new diagnosis, from a patient treated with antithyroid drugs. The clonotype comes from a woman aged 25 to 45 with Graves disease. This CDR3 is CASSLLQGAGTEAFF. CDR3 sequence (DNA): TGCGCCAGCAGCTTGCTCCAGGGGGCGGGTACTGAAGCTTTCTTT.